The T cell receptor beta chain under discussion was sequenced for a study of blood T cell repertoires in COVID-19. On the study more broadly: Some COVID-19 samples were acute and others convalescent; all came from the United States, Italy and Spain. T cells, B-cell-depleted T cells, or PBMCs provided the cDNA or gDNA that served as material.

CDR3 length: 15 residues. Deletions cut 1 base from V and 0 bases from J, with 7 bases between. The germline gives CDR1 KGHSH, CDR2 LQKENI. Per the original methods: Researchers report that nucleated cell counts were estimated from reference gene primer amplification. Measured with immunoSEQ multiplex PCR; TCRdb has only the in-frame clones, and not every one. The DNA was the basis for D and trimming; V, J and clone size are from that table. The data contain around 76,000 clones, around nine tenths of them seen just once; the ten biggest clones take up 5.5% to 6%. This chain uses TRBV18 with TRBJ2-1, with TRBD2 as a possible D gene (6 bases). The TCR sequence derives from a human donor in a cohort sampled during active COVID-19. The sequenced material came from peripheral blood. The CDR3 DNA is TGTGCCAGCTCACCACAGACTAGCTCCTACAATGAGCAGTTCTTC. Protein sequence: CASSPQTSSYNEQFF. The entire variable domain, with the rest obtained from reference TRBV18 and TRBJ2-1, is as follows: NAGVMQNPRHLVRRRGQEARLRCSPMKGHSHVYWYRQLPEEGLKFMVYLQKENIIDESGMPKERFSAEFPKEGPSILRIQQVVRGDSAAYFCASSPQTSSYNEQFFGPGTRLTVL.